A selection of T cell receptor beta chains follows, all from one sample in a study of blood T cell repertoires in COVID-19. Assay: immunoSEQ multiplex PCR; the TCRdb copy retains only in-frame clones and omits some. Of about 120,000 clones in the sample, roughly four fifths were seen once. The specimen was peripheral blood. The receptors stem from a human donor in a cohort sampled during active COVID-19. CDR3s include the opening cysteine and the closing phenylalanine or tryptophan. The D gene is left open where the match is weak. Only part of the rows carry a size: once, few, many, or a class if the clone is expanded.

clone_size	v_call	d_call	j_call	cdr3_aa	cdr3_nt
.	TRBV6-1	.	TRBJ1-2	CASSEIVYGYTF	TGTGCCAGCAGTGAGATAGTCTATGGCTACACCTTC
once	TRBV5-6	.	TRBJ1-5	CASSWPGDSNQPQHF	TGTGCCAGCAGCTGGCCGGGGGATAGCAATCAGCCCCAGCATTTT
.	TRBV28	TRBD2	TRBJ2-7	CASSDGTSRYSYEQYF	TGTGCCAGCAGTGATGGGACTAGCCGTTACTCCTACGAGCAGTACTTC
.	TRBV5-1	.	TRBJ2-3	CASSLGATTDTQYF	TGCGCCAGCAGCTTGGGTGCTACCACAGATACGCAGTATTTT
.	TRBV6-5	TRBD1	TRBJ2-7	CASRVIRDRAYEQYF	TGTGCCAGCAGGGTAATCCGGGACAGAGCCTACGAGCAGTACTTC
.	TRBV27	TRBD1	TRBJ1-3	CASSRTGPLSGNTIYF	TGTGCCAGCAGTAGGACAGGGCCACTCTCCGGAAACACCATATATTTT
.	TRBV28	TRBD1	TRBJ1-3	CASSAPGPGQVLRPAGNTIYF	TGTGCCAGCAGTGCCCCGGGACCGGGACAGGTTTTAAGGCCTGCTGGAAACACCATATATTTT
.	TRBV25-1	.	TRBJ2-7	CASSEYGYEQYF	TGTGCCAGCAGTGAATACGGGTACGAGCAGTACTTC
.	TRBV19	TRBD1	TRBJ1-1	CASSIQGGGGTEAFF	TGTGCCAGTAGTATCCAGGGGGGCGGTGGGACTGAAGCTTTCTTT
.	TRBV5-1	TRBD1	TRBJ1-1	CASSLDTGGTEAFF	TGCGCCAGCAGCTTGGATACAGGGGGCACTGAAGCTTTCTTT
.	TRBV7-8	TRBD1	TRBJ1-2	CASSLDRGSAMSYTF	TGTGCCAGCAGCTTAGACAGGGGATCCGCTATGAGCTACACCTTC
few	TRBV5-4	TRBD1	TRBJ1-1	CASSSRRDRLKSEAFF	TGTGCCAGCAGTTCAAGGAGGGACAGGCTTAAGAGTGAAGCTTTCTTT
.	TRBV6-5	TRBD1	TRBJ1-2	CASSRGTANYGYTF	TGTGCCAGCAGTCGCGGGACAGCTAACTATGGCTACACCTTC
.	TRBV29-1	TRBD1	TRBJ2-7	CSVSDRVQSSYEQYF	TGCAGCGTCTCCGACAGGGTTCAGAGCTCCTACGAGCAGTACTTC
few	TRBV5-6	.	TRBJ1-1	CASSLVRESGYTEAFF	TGTGCCAGCAGCTTGGTAAGAGAATCGGGGTACACTGAAGCTTTCTTT
.	TRBV2	.	TRBJ2-7	CASRGRDSYEQYF	TGTGCCAGCAGGGGCAGGGACTCCTACGAGCAGTACTTC
.	TRBV15	TRBD2	TRBJ2-1	CATSRDLGLVNEQFF	TGTGCCACCAGCAGAGATCTGGGACTAGTCAATGAGCAGTTCTTC
.	TRBV7-2	.	TRBJ1-2	CASSLNTSPNYGYTF	TGTGCCAGCAGCTTAAATACGAGCCCTAACTATGGCTACACCTTC
many	TRBV6-5	TRBD1	TRBJ1-1	CASRSRGTEAFF	TGTGCCAGCAGGTCCAGGGGGACTGAAGCTTTCTTT
.	TRBV19	.	TRBJ1-1	CASSAGVTEAFF	TGTGCCAGTAGCGCAGGGGTCACTGAAGCTTTCTTT
.	TRBV11-3	.	TRBJ2-7	CASSLGGGMREQYF	TGTGCCAGCAGCTTAGGTGGAGGGATGCGGGAGCAGTACTTC
.	TRBV7-2	.	TRBJ1-2	CASSLVVGGTYGYTF	TGTGCCAGCAGCTTAGTAGTAGGGGGAACCTATGGCTACACCTTC
.	TRBV13	.	TRBJ2-7	CASSPPQGEQYF	TGTGCCAGCAGCCCCCCCCAGGGCGAGCAGTACTTC
.	TRBV28	.	TRBJ1-3	CASTLGGDGNTIYF	TGTGCCAGCACCCTAGGGGGGGATGGAAACACCATATATTTT
.	TRBV13	.	TRBJ1-1	CASSLGTVGGTEAFF	TGTGCCAGCAGCTTAGGTACTGTCGGTGGCACTGAAGCTTTCTTT
.	TRBV6-5	TRBD1	TRBJ1-1	CASCSGTVNTEAFF	TGTGCCAGTTGCTCAGGGACAGTGAACACTGAAGCTTTCTTT
.	TRBV2	TRBD1	TRBJ2-7	CASRQGQGEQYF	TGTGCCAGCCGACAGGGGCAGGGCGAGCAGTACTTC
.	TRBV28	TRBD2	TRBJ2-7	CASSRASGGFYEQYF	TGTGCCAGCAGTCGCGCTAGCGGGGGGTTCTACGAGCAGTACTTC
.	TRBV21-1	.	TRBJ1-5	CAPAPVGGQPQHF	TGTGCACCCGCCCCGGTTGGCGGTCAGCCCCAGCATTTT
once	TRBV24-1	.	TRBJ2-5	CATSDGILQETQYF	TGTGCCACCAGTGATGGCATACTACAAGAGACCCAGTACTTC
.	TRBV6-5	.	TRBJ1-6	CASSYSTGSNSPLHF	TGTGCCAGCAGTTACTCGACAGGATCCAATTCACCCCTCCACTTT
.	TRBV5-6	.	TRBJ2-5	CASSFGGEETQYF	TGTGCCAGCAGCTTCGGCGGAGAAGAGACCCAGTACTTC
few	TRBV9	TRBD2	TRBJ2-7	CASSPRLAVEQYF	TGTGCCAGCAGCCCCCGACTAGCAGTCGAGCAGTACTTC
.	TRBV5-1	TRBD1	TRBJ1-1	CASSLVQGEMNTEAFF	TGCGCCAGCAGCTTGGTTCAGGGGGAGATGAACACTGAAGCTTTCTTT
few	TRBV18	.	TRBJ1-6	CASSPRYGGDLLNSPLHF	TGTGCCAGCTCACCACGGTACGGGGGGGATCTCCTTAATTCACCCCTCCACTTT
once	TRBV5-1	TRBD1	TRBJ1-2	CASSLLTGGSGYTF	TGCGCCAGCAGCTTGTTAACAGGGGGGTCTGGCTACACCTTC
.	TRBV19	TRBD1	TRBJ1-5	CASRLGQVNQPQHF	TGTGCCAGTAGGCTGGGACAGGTCAATCAGCCCCAGCATTTT
.	TRBV27	.	TRBJ1-5	CASSLEGVNQPQHF	TGTGCCAGCAGTCTCGAGGGGGTGAATCAGCCCCAGCATTTT
.	TRBV19	TRBD1	TRBJ1-1	CASSSTLRDRNTEAFF	TGTGCCAGTAGTAGCACCCTCCGGGACAGAAACACTGAAGCTTTCTTT
few	TRBV28	.	TRBJ1-5	CASSWRGNQPQHF	TGTGCCAGCAGTTGGCGGGGCAATCAGCCCCAGCATTTT
.	TRBV5-4	.	TRBJ2-7	CASSRGPVSYEQYF	TGTGCCAGCAGCCGGGGTCCTGTATCCTACGAGCAGTACTTC
.	TRBV28	TRBD1	TRBJ2-7	CASRGTATYEQYF	TGTGCCAGCAGGGGGACAGCTACCTACGAGCAGTACTTC
.	TRBV18	TRBD1	TRBJ2-7	CASSLAWTGSYEQYF	TGTGCCAGCTCACTTGCTTGGACAGGGAGCTACGAGCAGTACTTC
.	TRBV27	TRBD1	TRBJ2-5	CASTTLGTGKETQYF	TGTGCCAGCACCACCCTAGGGACAGGCAAGGAGACCCAGTACTTC
.	TRBV10-3	.	TRBJ2-7	CAISEPNQGGHEQYF	TGTGCCATCAGTGAGCCCAACCAGGGCGGCCACGAGCAGTACTTC
.	TRBV29-1	TRBD2	TRBJ2-7	CSATRTSGIGEQYF	TGCAGCGCGACAAGGACTAGCGGGATTGGCGAGCAGTACTTC
.	TRBV3-1/TRBV3-2	TRBD2	TRBJ2-5	CASSPGLAAYGETQYF	TGTGCCAGCAGCCCGGGACTAGCGGCATATGGGGAGACCCAGTACTTC
.	TRBV6-6	.	TRBJ2-3	CASSYLRDTQYF	TGTGCCAGCAGTTACTTGAGGGATACGCAGTATTTT
.	TRBV5-1	TRBD2	TRBJ2-5	CASSLRASGGETQYF	TGCGCCAGCAGCTTGAGAGCTAGCGGGGGAGAGACCCAGTACTTC
.	TRBV18	.	TRBJ2-7	CASSPGPNYEQYF	TGTGCCAGCTCACCGGGCCCCAACTACGAGCAGTACTTC